The 9 T cell receptor beta chains listed next were all sequenced from one sample in a study of T cell responses to AZD1222 COVID-19 vaccine. Data came from immunoSEQ multiplex PCR; TCRdb stores just in-frame clones and leaves some out. This table has around 130,000 clones, just under 95% appearing once. Sequenced material: peripheral blood, taken 28 days after the second AZD1222 dose. The source of these receptors is an adult who received the AZD1222 COVID-19 vaccine.

This clone was observed a handful of times. V gene TRBV6-5 combines with J gene TRBJ2-5; no definite D call. In germline, CDR1 is MNHEY, CDR2 SVGAGI. The V gene lost 9 bases and the J gene lost 1 base, with 3 bases spanning the gap. The CDR3 loop spans 10 amino acids. CDR3: CARIQETQYF. CDR3 bases: TGTGCCAGAATCCAAGAGACCCAGTACTTC.

This chain links TRBV7-2 with TRBJ1-2, with 7 bases aligning to TRBD1. The CDR3 runs to 16 residues. Trimming took 2 bases from V and 8 from J; bases not matched to a gene: 14. Germline V gene sequence: CDR1 SGHTA, CDR2 FQGNSA. The CDR3 loop is CASSLRVTGALLGYTF. The CDR3 DNA reads TGTGCCAGCAGCTTAAGGGTCACAGGGGCACTATTAGGCTACACCTTC.

CDR3 protein: CASSYGGYNEQFF. As DNA, the CDR3 is TGTGCCAGCAGTTACGGGGGTTACAATGAGCAGTTCTTC. The J gene is TRBJ2-1, the V gene TRBV6-5; D is perhaps TRBD1 or TRBD2 (5 bases each). Trimming pared 2 bases from V and 4 bases from J, leaving 6 bases between. The CDR3 is 13 residues long. Germline CDR1 is MNHEY and CDR2 is SVGAGI.

The rearrangement links TRBV28 to TRBJ2-7; D may be TRBD1 or TRBD2 (5 bases each). CDR3 length: 11 amino acids. The germline V gene has CDR1 MDHEN and CDR2 SYDVKM. V was cut by 11 bases and J by 5 bases, with 13 bases left in between. CDR3: CASRDHDEQYF. CDR3 bases: TGTGCCTCCCGGGACCACGACGAGCAGTACTTC.

This sequence joins TRBV14 and TRBJ1-1; 7 nucleotides align to TRBD1. CDR1 SGHDN and CDR2 FVKESK come from the germline V gene. This CDR3 spans 13 amino acids. J lost 0 bases, V lost 7 bases, and 2 bases had no gene match. This chain's CDR3 is CASKGQLNTEAFF. CDR3 DNA: TGTGCCAGCAAGGGACAGTTGAACACTGAAGCTTTCTTT.

The V call is TRBV5-6, the J call TRBJ2-1; the D call may be TRBD1 or TRBD2 (5 bases each). Germline V gives CDR1 SGHDT, CDR2 YYEEEE. The CDR3 spans 16 residues. V was pared by 9 bases and J by 0 bases, with 19 bases between. DNA for the CDR3: TGTGCCACCCACCCATCGGGACGCCGCTCCTACAATGAGCAGTTCTTC. Protein: CATHPSGRRSYNEQFF.

The V call is TRBV18, the J call TRBJ2-7; a weak D match, TRBD2 (5 bases). The length of the CDR3 is 14 residues. Germline CDR1 is KGHSH and CDR2 is LQKENI. V was pared by 5 bases and J by 2 bases, with 13 bases between. CDR3 protein: CASSSGRRAYEQYF. In nucleotides, the CDR3 is TGTGCCAGCTCATCGGGCCGGCGGGCCTACGAGCAGTACTTC.

The chain employs TRBV11-3 and TRBJ2-5, with 9 bases that match TRBD1. CDR3 size: 15 residues. Germline V gene lookup returns CDR1 SGHNT and CDR2 YENEEA. Losses at the gene ends were 5 bases for V and 5 bases for J; bases not matched to a gene: 9. CDR3 sequence: CASSLRQGGLETQYF. The CDR3, as DNA: TGTGCCAGCAGCCTAAGACAGGGGGGCCTGGAGACCCAGTACTTC.

The chain has TRBV5-1 and TRBJ1-2, with D perhaps TRBD1 (5 bases). Between the trimmed V and J ends, which lost 3 bases and 2 bases, there was a span of 11 bases. Per the germline V gene, CDR1 is SGHRS and CDR2 is YFSETQ. This CDR3 comprises 14 residues. The CDR3 loop is CASSWGTGNYGYTF. The CDR3 region has the DNA TGCGCCAGCAGCTGGGGGACTGGCAACTATGGCTACACCTTC.